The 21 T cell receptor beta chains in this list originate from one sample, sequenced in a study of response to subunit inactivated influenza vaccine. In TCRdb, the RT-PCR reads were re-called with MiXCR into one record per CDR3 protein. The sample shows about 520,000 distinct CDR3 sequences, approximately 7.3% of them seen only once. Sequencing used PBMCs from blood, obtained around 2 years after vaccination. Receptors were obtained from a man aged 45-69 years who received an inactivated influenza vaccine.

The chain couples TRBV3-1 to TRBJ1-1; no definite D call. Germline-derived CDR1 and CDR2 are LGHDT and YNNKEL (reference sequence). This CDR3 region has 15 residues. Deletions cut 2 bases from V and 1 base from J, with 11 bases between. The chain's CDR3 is CASSQPLLKNTEAFF. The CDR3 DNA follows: TGTGCCAGCAGCCAACCATTACTGAAGAACACTGAAGCTTTCTTT.

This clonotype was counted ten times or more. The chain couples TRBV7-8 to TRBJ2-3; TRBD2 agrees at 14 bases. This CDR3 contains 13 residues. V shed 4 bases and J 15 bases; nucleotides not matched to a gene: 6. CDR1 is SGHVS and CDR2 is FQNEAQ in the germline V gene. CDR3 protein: CASSSDGTSGSYF. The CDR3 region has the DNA TGTGCCAGCAGCTCGGACGGGACTAGCGGGAGTTATTTT.

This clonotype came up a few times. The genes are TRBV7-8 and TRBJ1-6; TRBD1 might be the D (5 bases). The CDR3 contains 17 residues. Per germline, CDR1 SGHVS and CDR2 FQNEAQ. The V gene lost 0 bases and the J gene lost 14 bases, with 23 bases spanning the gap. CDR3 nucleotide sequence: TGTGCCAGCAGCTTAGCGGGGGGGTGGACTCCCCTTGAGGCCCTCCACTTT. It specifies CASSLAGGWTPLEALHF.

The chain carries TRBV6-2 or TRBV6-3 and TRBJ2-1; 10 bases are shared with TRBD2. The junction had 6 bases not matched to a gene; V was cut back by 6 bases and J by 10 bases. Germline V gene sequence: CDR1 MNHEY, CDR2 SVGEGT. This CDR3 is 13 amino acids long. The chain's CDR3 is CASSPGLALEQFF. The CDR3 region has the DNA TGTGCCAGCAGCCCGGGACTAGCGTTGGAGCAGTTCTTC.

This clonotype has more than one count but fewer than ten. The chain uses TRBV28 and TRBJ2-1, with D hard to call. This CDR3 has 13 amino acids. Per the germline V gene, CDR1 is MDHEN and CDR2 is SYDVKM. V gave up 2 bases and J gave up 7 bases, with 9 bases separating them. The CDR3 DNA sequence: TGTGCCAGCAGTTTAAGGGAAGGGAATGAGCAGTTCTTC. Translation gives CASSLREGNEQFF. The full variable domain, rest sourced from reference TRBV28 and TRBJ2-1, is DVKVTQSSRYLVKRTGEKVFLECVQDMDHENMFWYRQDPGLGLRLIYFSYDVKMKEKGDIPEGYSVSREKKERFSLILESASTNQTSMYLCASSLREGNEQFFGPGTRLTVL.

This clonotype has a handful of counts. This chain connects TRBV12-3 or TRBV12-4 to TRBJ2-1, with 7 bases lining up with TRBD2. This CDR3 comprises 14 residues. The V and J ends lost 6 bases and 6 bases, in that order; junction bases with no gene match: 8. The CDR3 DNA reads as TGTGCCAGCAGGCCCTTGGGGGGGGTCAATGAGCAGTTCTTC. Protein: CASRPLGGVNEQFF.

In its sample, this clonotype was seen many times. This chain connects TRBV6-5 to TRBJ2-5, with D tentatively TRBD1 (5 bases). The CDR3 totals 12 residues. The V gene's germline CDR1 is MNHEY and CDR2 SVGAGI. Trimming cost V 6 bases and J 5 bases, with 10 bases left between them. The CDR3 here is CASSAGRETQYF. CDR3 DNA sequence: TGTGCCAGCAGCGCAGGGCGGGAGACCCAGTACTTC.

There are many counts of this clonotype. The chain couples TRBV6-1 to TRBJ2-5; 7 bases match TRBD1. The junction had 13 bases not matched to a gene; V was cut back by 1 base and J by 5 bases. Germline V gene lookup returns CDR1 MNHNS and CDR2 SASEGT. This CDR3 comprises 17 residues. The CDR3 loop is CASSEDFWDSLGETQYF. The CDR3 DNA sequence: TGTGCCAGCAGTGAAGATTTTTGGGACAGCCTTGGGGAGACCCAGTACTTC.

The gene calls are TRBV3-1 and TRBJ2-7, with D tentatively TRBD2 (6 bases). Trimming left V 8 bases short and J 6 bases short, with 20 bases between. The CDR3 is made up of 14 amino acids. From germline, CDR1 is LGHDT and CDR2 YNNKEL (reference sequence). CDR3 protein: CASGTGTGGSEQYF. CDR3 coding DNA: TGTGCCAGCGGAACCGGGACTGGGGGGAGCGAGCAGTACTTC.

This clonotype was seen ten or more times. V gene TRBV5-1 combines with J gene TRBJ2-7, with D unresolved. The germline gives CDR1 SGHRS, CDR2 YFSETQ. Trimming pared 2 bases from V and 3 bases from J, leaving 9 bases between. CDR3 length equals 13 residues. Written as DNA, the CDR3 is TGCGCCAGCAGCTTAACACTAAACTACGAGCAGTACTTC. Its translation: CASSLTLNYEQYF.

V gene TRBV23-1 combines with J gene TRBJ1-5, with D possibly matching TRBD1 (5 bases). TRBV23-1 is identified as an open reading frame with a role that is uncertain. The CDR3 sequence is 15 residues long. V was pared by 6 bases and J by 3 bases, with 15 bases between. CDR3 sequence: CASRILGLLNQPQHF. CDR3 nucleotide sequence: TGCGCCAGCAGGATCTTGGGACTCCTCAATCAGCCCCAGCATTTT.

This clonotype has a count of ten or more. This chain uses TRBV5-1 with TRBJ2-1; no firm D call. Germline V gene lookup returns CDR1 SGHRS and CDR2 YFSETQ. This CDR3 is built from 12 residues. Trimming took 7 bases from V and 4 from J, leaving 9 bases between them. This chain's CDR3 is CASAQNYNEQFF. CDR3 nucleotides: TGCGCCAGCGCCCAAAATTACAATGAGCAGTTCTTC.

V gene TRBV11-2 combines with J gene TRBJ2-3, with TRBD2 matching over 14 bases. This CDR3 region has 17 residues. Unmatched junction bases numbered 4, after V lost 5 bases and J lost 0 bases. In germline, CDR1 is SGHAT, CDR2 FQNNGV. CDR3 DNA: TGTGCCAGCAGCCGGGGACTAGCGGGAGACAGCACAGATACGCAGTATTTT. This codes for CASSRGLAGDSTDTQYF. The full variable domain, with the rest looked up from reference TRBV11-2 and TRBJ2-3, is EAGVAQSPRYKIIEKRQSVAFWCNPISGHATLYWYQQILGQGPKLLIQFQNNGVVDDSQLPKDRFSAERLKGVDSTLKIQPAKLEDSAVYLCASSRGLAGDSTDTQYFGPGTRLTVL.

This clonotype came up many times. The CDR3 loop is CASSQDWAENQPQHF. CDR3 sequence (DNA): TGTGCCAGCAGCCAAGATTGGGCGGAGAATCAGCCCCAGCATTTT. J is TRBJ1-5 and V is TRBV4-2; no clear D gene. The germline V gene has CDR1 LGHNA and CDR2 YNFKEQ. V lost 0 bases and J lost 4, with 10 bases in between. CDR3 size: 15 residues.

The CDR3 region is CSARVRRSEQFF. Here the CDR3 DNA reads TGCAGTGCTAGGGTGAGGCGTTCCGAGCAGTTCTTC. The chain has TRBV20-1 and TRBJ2-1; D not certain. CDR1 DFQATT and CDR2 SNEGSKA come from the germline V gene (reference sequence). Trimming shortened V by 3 bases and J by 10 bases, and 13 bases separated the two germline ends. This CDR3 is 12 amino acids long.

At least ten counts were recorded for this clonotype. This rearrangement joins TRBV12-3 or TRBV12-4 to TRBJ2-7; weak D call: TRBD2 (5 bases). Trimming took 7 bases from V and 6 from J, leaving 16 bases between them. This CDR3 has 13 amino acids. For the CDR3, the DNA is TGTGCCAGCACCTCATACCCCGGAGGCGAGCAGTACTTC. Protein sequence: CASTSYPGGEQYF.

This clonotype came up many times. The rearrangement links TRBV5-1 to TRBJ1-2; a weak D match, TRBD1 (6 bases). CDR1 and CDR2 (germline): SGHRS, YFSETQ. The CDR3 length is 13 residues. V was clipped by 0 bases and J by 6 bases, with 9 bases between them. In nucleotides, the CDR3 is TGCGCCAGCAGCTTGGCAGGGGTCGATGGCTACACCTTC. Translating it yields CASSLAGVDGYTF.

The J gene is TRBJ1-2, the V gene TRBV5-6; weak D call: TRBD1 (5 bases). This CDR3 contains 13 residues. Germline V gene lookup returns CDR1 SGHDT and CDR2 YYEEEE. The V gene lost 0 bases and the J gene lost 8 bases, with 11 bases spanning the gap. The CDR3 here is CASSLVARGGYTF. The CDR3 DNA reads TGTGCCAGCAGCTTGGTGGCGCGGGGGGGCTACACCTTC. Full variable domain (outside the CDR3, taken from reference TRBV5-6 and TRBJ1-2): DAGVTQSPTHLIKTRGQQVTLRCSPKSGHDTVSWYQQALGQGPQFIFQYYEEEERQRGNFPDRFSGHQFPNYSSELNVNALLLGDSALYLCASSLVARGGYTFGSGTRLTVV.

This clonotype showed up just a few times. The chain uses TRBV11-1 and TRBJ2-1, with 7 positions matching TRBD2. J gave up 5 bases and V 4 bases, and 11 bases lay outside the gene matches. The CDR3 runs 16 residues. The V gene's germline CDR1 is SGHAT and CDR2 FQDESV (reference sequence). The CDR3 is CASSSRQRGRDNEQFF. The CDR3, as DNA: TGTGCCAGCAGCTCCCGTCAACGCGGGAGAGACAATGAGCAGTTCTTC.

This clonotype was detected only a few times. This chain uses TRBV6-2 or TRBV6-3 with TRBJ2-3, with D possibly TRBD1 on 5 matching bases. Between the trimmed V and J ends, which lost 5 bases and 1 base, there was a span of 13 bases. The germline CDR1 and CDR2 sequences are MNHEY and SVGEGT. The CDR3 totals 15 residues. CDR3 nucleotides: TGTGCCAGCAGTCAGCAGGGTCGGGGCACAGATACGCAGTATTTT. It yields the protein CASSQQGRGTDTQYF.

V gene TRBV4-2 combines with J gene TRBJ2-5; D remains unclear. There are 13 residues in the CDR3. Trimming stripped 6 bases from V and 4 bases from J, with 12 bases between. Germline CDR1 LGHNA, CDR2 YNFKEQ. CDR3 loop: CASSLEWGETQYF. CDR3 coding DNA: TGTGCCAGCAGTTTGGAGTGGGGAGAGACCCAGTACTTC.